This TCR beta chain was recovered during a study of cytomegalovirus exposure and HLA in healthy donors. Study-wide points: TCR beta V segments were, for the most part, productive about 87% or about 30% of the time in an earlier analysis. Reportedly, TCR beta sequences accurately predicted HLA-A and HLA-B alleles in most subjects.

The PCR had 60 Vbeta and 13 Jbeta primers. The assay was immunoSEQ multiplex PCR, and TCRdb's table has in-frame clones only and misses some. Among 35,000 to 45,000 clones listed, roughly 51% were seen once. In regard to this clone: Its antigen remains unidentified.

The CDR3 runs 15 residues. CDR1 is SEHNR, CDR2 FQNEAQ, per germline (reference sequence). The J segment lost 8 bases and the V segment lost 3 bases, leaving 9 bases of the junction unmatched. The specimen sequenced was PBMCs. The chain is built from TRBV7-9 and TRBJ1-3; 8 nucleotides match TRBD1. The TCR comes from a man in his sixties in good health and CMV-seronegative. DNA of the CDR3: TGTGCCAGCAGCTTCCCGGACAGGGAAAAAGACACCATATATTTT. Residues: CASSFPDREKDTIYF.